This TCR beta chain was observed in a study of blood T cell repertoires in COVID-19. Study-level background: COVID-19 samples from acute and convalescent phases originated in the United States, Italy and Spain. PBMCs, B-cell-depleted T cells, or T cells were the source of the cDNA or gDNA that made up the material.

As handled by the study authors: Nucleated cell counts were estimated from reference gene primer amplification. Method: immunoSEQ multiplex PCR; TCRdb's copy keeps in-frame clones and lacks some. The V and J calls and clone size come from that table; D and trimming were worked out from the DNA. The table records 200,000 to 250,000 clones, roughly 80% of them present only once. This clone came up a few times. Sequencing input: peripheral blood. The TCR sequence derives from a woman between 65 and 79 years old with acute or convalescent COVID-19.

The CDR3 DNA is TGTGCCAGCAGAATCCCGGGATATAATTCACCCCTCCACTTT. Its protein is CASRIPGYNSPLHF. The J gene is TRBJ1-6, the V gene TRBV28; D is unclear. The ends were cut back, 6 bases at V and 4 bases at J, with 10 bases in the middle. The CDR3 has 14 residues. Germline CDR1 and CDR2: MDHEN and SYDVKM.